The 31 T cell receptor beta chains in this list originate from one sample, sequenced in a study of T cells after yellow fever vaccination. TCRdb ran MiXCR on the 5' RACE reads and lists one entry per CDR3 protein. The sample comprises around 47,000 distinct CDR3 sequences, roughly 6.4% of which are singletons, and approximately 16% rests with the top ten. The input for sequencing was CD8+ T cells not binding an NS4B(214-222) dextramer, sorted from PBMCs, taken 45 days after the yellow fever booster vaccination. Receptors were obtained from a man aged 25-45 years who received the YFV17D yellow fever vaccine.

This clonotype was observed a handful of times. The chain joins TRBV27 to TRBJ2-3; 11 nucleotides match TRBD2. Looked up from germline, CDR1 is MNHEY and CDR2 is SMNVEV (reference sequence). Germline trimming cut 7 bases from V and 4 bases from J; bases unmatched to any gene: 7. The length of the CDR3 is 15 residues. The DNA of the CDR3 is TGTGCCAGCACGCCGGGACTAGCGGAGTCAGATACGCAGTATTTT. Its translation: CASTPGLAESDTQYF.

This clonotype occurred many times. An end of the junction differs from the germline gene, which may be a read error. The rearrangement joins TRBV27 to TRBJ2-3, with TRBD2 matching over 7 bases. The CDR3 spans 14 residues. Germline V gives CDR1 MNHEY, CDR2 SMNVEV (reference sequence). The CDR3 DNA sequence: TGTGCCAGCAGTTTAATGACTAGCAGAGATACGCAGTATTTT. Translating it yields CASSLMTSRDTQYF.

This clonotype was found many times. The CDR3 spells CATSDEEGPYNEQFF. The CDR3 nucleotides are TGTGCCACCAGTGATGAGGAAGGGCCCTACAATGAGCAGTTCTTC. The chain couples TRBV24-1 to TRBJ2-1; the D is unclear. The germline CDR1 and CDR2 sequences are KGHDR and SFDVKD. CDR3 length: 15 residues. Trimming left V 3 bases short and J 2 bases short, with 10 bases between.

Many counts were recorded for this clonotype. The J gene is TRBJ2-3, the V gene TRBV6-2 or TRBV6-3; D is unclear. Per the germline V gene, CDR1 is MNHEY and CDR2 is SVGEGT. The CDR3 covers 17 residues. Trimming took 4 bases from V and 0 from J, leaving 17 bases between them. The DNA of the CDR3 is TGTGCCAGCAGTTCCTCCCTCCTGAGATCTAGCACAGATACGCAGTATTTT. It yields the protein CASSSSLLRSSTDTQYF.

The sample holds a few counts of this clonotype. The chain uses TRBV5-5 and TRBJ2-7; no firm D call. CDR1 and CDR2 from the germline V gene are SGHKS and YYEKEE (reference sequence). The V gene lost 4 bases and the J gene lost 1 base, with 12 bases spanning the gap. The CDR3 has 14 residues. Written as DNA, the CDR3 is TGTGCCAGCAGCGGAGTAGTGGGGTCCTACGAGCAGTACTTC. As protein: CASSGVVGSYEQYF.

This clonotype was observed at least ten times. The genes are TRBV5-1 and TRBJ2-5; D gene unclear. The CDR3 is made up of 14 amino acids. Trimming stripped 1 base from V and 5 bases from J, with 12 bases between. Germline V gene sequence: CDR1 SGHRS, CDR2 YFSETQ. This CDR3 reads CASSLLGPPETQYF. The DNA of the CDR3 is TGCGCCAGCAGCTTGTTGGGCCCCCCGGAGACCCAGTACTTC.

This clonotype appeared many times. The chain is built from TRBV5-6 and TRBJ2-4, with D possibly matching TRBD1 (6 bases). The V end was cut by 2 bases, the J end by 4 bases, with 7 bases between. There are 13 residues in the CDR3. Germline values: CDR1 SGHDT, CDR2 YYEEEE. DNA for the CDR3: TGTGCCAGCAGCTTAACAGGGAAAAACATTCAGTACTTC. Its protein product is CASSLTGKNIQYF.

This clonotype was recorded many times. The chain recombines TRBV19 with TRBJ2-7; 7 bases are a match to TRBD2. The CDR3 length is 13 residues. V was pared by 7 bases and J by 3 bases, with 6 bases of the junction left unmatched. Germline V gene sequence: CDR1 LNHDA, CDR2 SQIVND (reference sequence). Here the CDR3 reads CASKSGMGYEQYF. The CDR3 nucleotides read TGTGCCAGTAAGAGCGGGATGGGCTACGAGCAGTACTTC. Full variable domain (remainder filled in from reference TRBV19 and TRBJ2-7): DGGITQSPKYLFRKEGQNVTLSCEQNLNHDAMYWYRQDPGQGLRLIYYSQIVNDFQKGDIAEGYSVSREKKESFPLTVTSAQKNPTAFYLCASKSGMGYEQYFGPGTRLTVT.

The chain uses TRBV11-2 and TRBJ2-1; the match to TRBD2 covers 11 bases. Looked up from germline, CDR1 is SGHAT and CDR2 is FQNNGV. The CDR3 is made up of 15 amino acids. Unmatched junction bases numbered 3, after V lost 3 bases and J lost 5 bases. This chain's CDR3 is CASSFRTSGHNEQFF. The CDR3 DNA reads as TGTGCCAGCAGCTTCCGGACTAGCGGGCACAATGAGCAGTTCTTC.

This clonotype was seen at least ten times. This sequence joins TRBV6-2 or TRBV6-3 and TRBJ2-3, with 9 positions matching TRBD1. Germline CDR1 MNHEY, CDR2 SVGEGT. V gave up 4 bases and J gave up 3 bases; unmatched junction bases: 11. CDR3 size: 17 residues. CDR3 amino acids: CASSFIPGQGLTDTQYF. In DNA, the CDR3 is TGTGCCAGCAGTTTCATCCCGGGACAGGGATTAACAGATACGCAGTATTTT.

This clonotype was seen many times. Written as DNA, the CDR3 is TGTGCCAGCAGTCTGGGGACAGGGGGTAAAGAGACCCAGTACTTC. Its translation is CASSLGTGGKETQYF. The rearrangement uses TRBV12-3 or TRBV12-4 and TRBJ2-5, with TRBD1 matching over 11 bases. V dropped 5 bases and J dropped 3; count of bases not matched to a gene: 5. This CDR3 is 15 amino acids long.

The table lists this clonotype with many counts. In nucleotides, the CDR3 is TGTGCCAGCAGCTTACTGGGAGGGGAGGGGGATACGCAGTATTTT. Its protein is CASSLLGGEGDTQYF. This chain connects TRBV7-2 to TRBJ2-3; 7 nucleotides agree with TRBD2. V gave up 2 bases and J gave up 6 bases; unmatched junction bases: 8. The length of the CDR3 is 15 residues. The germline gives CDR1 SGHTA, CDR2 FQGNSA. The full variable domain, completed using reference TRBV7-2 and TRBJ2-3, is GAGVSQSPSNKVTEKGKDVELRCDPISGHTALYWYRQSLGQGLEFLIYFQGNSAPDKSGLPSDRFSAERTGGSVSTLTIQRTQQEDSAVYLCASSLLGGEGDTQYFGPGTRLTVL.

This clonotype was detected many times. The chain carries TRBV6-2 or TRBV6-3 and TRBJ1-5; tentative D call: TRBD1 (5 bases). V gave up 0 bases and J gave up 7 bases, with 13 bases separating them. The germline V gene has CDR1 MNHEY and CDR2 SVGEGT. CDR3 length: 15 residues. CDR3 protein: CASSYSTLTGQPQHF. The CDR3 DNA reads as TGTGCCAGCAGTTACTCGACACTAACAGGCCAGCCCCAGCATTTT.

This clonotype came up many times. The CDR3 protein is CASSIGRGISYNEQFF. The CDR3 nucleotides are TGTGCCAGCAGCATAGGGAGGGGAATCTCCTACAATGAGCAGTTCTTC. This rearrangement joins TRBV7-2 to TRBJ2-1; 7 nucleotides align to TRBD2. The V segment lost 5 bases and the J segment 0 bases; nucleotides outside the gene matches: 7. The CDR3 length is 16 residues. CDR1 is SGHTA, CDR2 FQGNSA, per germline.

This clonotype has ten or more counts. The chain links TRBV27 to TRBJ2-7; D remains ambiguous. Germline V lookup: CDR1 MNHEY, CDR2 SMNVEV (reference sequence). Trimming removed 3 bases at V and 5 bases at J, with 2 bases between. The CDR3 runs 10 residues. In nucleotides, the CDR3 is TGTGCCAGCAGTTTGAACGAGCAGTACTTC. Its translation: CASSLNEQYF.

Ten or more counts support this clonotype. The rearrangement links TRBV6-4 to TRBJ2-1, with a possible D match to TRBD2 (5 bases). V was clipped by 6 bases and J by 8 bases, with 20 bases between them. Germline CDR1 and CDR2: MRHNA and SNTAGT. The CDR3 sequence is 15 residues long. CDR3 nucleotides: TGTGCCAGCAGCCTCGTGTGGGCTCCCGGGGATGAGCAGTTCTTC. Protein sequence: CASSLVWAPGDEQFF.

This clonotype appeared many times. This chain links TRBV6-5 with TRBJ2-7; D is perhaps TRBD2 (5 bases). Germline CDR1 and CDR2: MNHEY and SVGAGI. V was cut by 2 bases and J by 3 bases, with 8 bases left in between. The CDR3 extends over 13 amino acids. CDR3 sequence: CASSYRGNYEQYF. The CDR3 bases are TGTGCCAGCAGTTACAGAGGGAACTACGAGCAGTACTTC.

This clonotype was counted between two and nine times. This chain links TRBV12-3 or TRBV12-4 with TRBJ2-7; D is undetermined. This CDR3 region has 15 residues. V was pared by 5 bases and J by 0 bases, with 14 bases between. CDR3 loop: CASSRTDDGSYEQYF. The CDR3 coding sequence is TGTGCCAGCAGTCGCACCGATGACGGCTCCTACGAGCAGTACTTC.

This clonotype was recorded many times. CDR3 bases: TGTGCCAGCTCAGGACTAGCGGGGATAGCCTACGAGCAGTACTTC. Its translation is CASSGLAGIAYEQYF. The rearrangement links TRBV25-1 to TRBJ2-7, with 12 positions matching TRBD2. V gave up 8 bases and J gave up 2 bases; unmatched junction bases: 7. Per germline, CDR1 MGHDK and CDR2 SYGVNS. This CDR3 is built from 15 residues.

This rearrangement joins TRBV7-2 to TRBJ2-1; D gene unclear. V lost 3 bases, J lost 3 bases, and 12 bases lay in between. Germline V gene data show CDR1 as SGHTA and CDR2 as FQGNSA. CDR3 length: 15 amino acids. CDR3 residues: CASSLKGAGYNEQFF. Written as DNA, the CDR3 is TGTGCCAGCAGCTTGAAAGGAGCTGGCTACAATGAGCAGTTCTTC.

This clonotype came up many times. J is TRBJ1-2 and V is TRBV20-1; TRBD1 agrees at 8 bases. The V gene end was trimmed by 6 bases and the J gene end by 8 bases; junction bases not matched to a gene: 8. This CDR3 has 12 residues. Per the germline V gene, CDR1 is DFQATT and CDR2 is SNEGSKA (reference sequence). The CDR3 DNA reads TGCAGTGCGGCTTCCGGGACAGGCGGCTACACCTTC. Translating it yields CSAASGTGGYTF.

In regard to this clonotype: A much bigger clone sits one base away, suggesting this may be a read error. The V call is TRBV7-2, the J call TRBJ2-7, with a tentative D call TRBD2 (5 bases). Trimming shortened V by 4 bases and J by 5 bases, and 15 bases separated the two germline ends. CDR1 SGHTA and CDR2 FQGNSA come from the germline V gene. The CDR3 runs to 14 residues. CDR3 DNA sequence: TGTGCCAGCAGCTGGCCCGGGGAGACCAACGAGCAGTACTTC. This translates into CASSWPGETNEQYF.

The table lists this clonotype with many counts. The chain employs TRBV7-2 and TRBJ2-3, with a possible D match to TRBD1 (6 bases). This CDR3 spans 13 amino acids. Trimming cost V 5 bases and J 5 bases, with 11 bases left between them. Germline assignment: CDR1 SGHTA and CDR2 FQGNSA. The CDR3 loop reads CASSPQGLDTQYF. In nucleotides, the CDR3 is TGTGCCAGCAGCCCGCAGGGGTTAGATACGCAGTATTTT.

This clonotype occurred many times. This sequence joins TRBV6-1 and TRBJ1-4, with D possibly being TRBD1 (5 bases). Per germline, CDR1 MNHNS and CDR2 SASEGT. V was trimmed by 10 bases and J by 4 bases, leaving 13 bases between them. The CDR3 totals 13 residues. CDR3 bases: TGTGCCACCAAGGGGCGGCTTAATGAAAAACTGTTTTTT. This gives the protein CATKGRLNEKLFF.

In this sample, this clonotype turned up many times. The rearrangement uses TRBV2 and TRBJ2-1, with 9 bases fitting TRBD2. Germline V gene sequence: CDR1 SNHLY, CDR2 FYNNEI. J gave up 7 bases and V 5 bases, and 9 bases lay outside the gene matches. The CDR3 runs 15 residues. CDR3 protein: CASSYSSGIANEQFF. The CDR3 DNA sequence: TGTGCCAGCAGTTACTCTAGCGGGATAGCAAATGAGCAGTTCTTC.

This clonotype was counted ten times or more. This chain links TRBV5-1 with TRBJ2-7; D ambiguous. Germline CDR1 and CDR2: SGHRS and YFSETQ. V gave up 4 bases and J gave up 0 bases, with 17 bases separating them. This CDR3 is built from 16 residues. The CDR3 nucleotides are TGCGCCAGCAGCCAGGTCCCCATAATGAGCTCCTACGAGCAGTACTTC. Its translation is CASSQVPIMSSYEQYF.

This clonotype was detected many times. CDR3 DNA sequence: TGTGCCAGTCGACTAGCGGGCAACAATGAGCAGTTCTTC. This sequence encodes CASRLAGNNEQFF. The rearrangement joins TRBV28 to TRBJ2-1; 10 bases fit TRBD2. The germline CDR1 and CDR2 sequences are MDHEN and SYDVKM. This CDR3 has 13 residues. Unmatched junction bases numbered 4, after V lost 9 bases and J lost 5 bases.

The V call is TRBV20-1, the J call TRBJ2-7; 10 bases are shared with TRBD2. V was pared by 4 bases and J by 3 bases, with 12 bases of the junction left unmatched. Germline V CDR1 and CDR2: DFQATT, SNEGSKA (reference sequence). The CDR3 runs to 16 residues. The CDR3 sequence is CSAISTIGLAVYEQYF. In nucleotides, the CDR3 is TGCAGTGCTATCTCGACCATCGGACTAGCGGTCTACGAGCAGTACTTC.

This clonotype was found many times. The chain has TRBV27 and TRBJ2-1, with D tentatively TRBD2 (5 bases). The CDR3 loop spans 16 amino acids. The V end lost 5 bases, the J end lost 0 bases, and 14 bases lay between the germline ends. Germline CDR1 MNHEY, CDR2 SMNVEV (reference sequence). The CDR3 here is CASSPSGLSSYNEQFF. The DNA of the CDR3 is TGTGCCAGCAGTCCGAGCGGCCTAAGCTCCTACAATGAGCAGTTCTTC.

This clonotype was counted at least ten times. It is unclear where the CDR3 begins or ends on the DNA, so no DNA is shown, and the CDR3 is as TCRdb lists it. The chain employs TRBV9 and TRBJ2-4; the D call TRBD1 from the table was never checked on the DNA. With termini counted, the CDR3 has 12 amino acids. Per the germline V gene, CDR1 is SGDLS and CDR2 is YYNGEE. The CDR3 loop reads CASSVGEGSPYF.

Many counts were recorded for this clonotype. The chain is built from TRBV12-3 or TRBV12-4 and TRBJ2-2, with a tentative D call TRBD2 (7 bases). The V end was cut by 7 bases, the J end by 7 bases, with 16 bases between. The CDR3 consists of 14 residues. Here the CDR3 DNA reads TGTGCCAGCACCCCGGGGGGCGGAATCGGGGAGCTGTTTTTT. Translated: CASTPGGGIGELFF.